This is a list of T cell receptor beta chains from one sample in a study of blood T cell repertoires in COVID-19. TCRdb's table, derived via immunoSEQ multiplex PCR, lists solely in-frame clones and lacks some. This table has a few hundred thousand clones, around 83% appearing once. What was sequenced was PBMCs or T cells enriched from blood (not recorded which). The receptors shown here come from a woman aged 50 to 65 who had been exposed to COVID-19. The CDR3 runs from the conserved cysteine through the conserved F or W. The order of the fields is V gene, J gene, D gene, clone size, CDR3 DNA, CDR3 protein. A D gene is named only where the DNA matches it firmly. A row's size may be missing; if present it is once, few, many or a size class.

TRBV2	TRBJ1-3	-	-	TGTGCCGGCGGCCCTGGAAACACCATATATTTT	CAGGPGNTIYF
TRBV27	TRBJ2-3	TRBD2	-	TGTGCCAGCAGTACCGGGACTAGCGGATTCACAGATACGCAGTATTTT	CASSTGTSGFTDTQYF
TRBV3-1/TRBV3-2	TRBJ1-2	TRBD1	-	TGTGCCAGCAGCCAGGAGGACAGGGGCTATGGCTACACCTTC	CASSQEDRGYGYTF
TRBV7-8	TRBJ1-4	-	-	TGTGCCAGCAGCTTAGCGGCAGGGGCACGGGAAAAACTGTTTTTT	CASSLAAGAREKLFF
TRBV6-5	TRBJ2-7	TRBD2	-	TGTGCCAGCAGTTACGCAACGCTAGCGGGGGAGCAGTACTTC	CASSYATLAGEQYF
TRBV2	TRBJ2-3	TRBD2	-	TGTGCCAGCAGTGACTCGGGGGGATACACAGATACGCAGTATTTT	CASSDSGGYTDTQYF
TRBV5-1	TRBJ2-5	TRBD2	once	TGCGCCAGCAGCCCTGGGACTAGCGGGGGTCGACTCCAAGAGACCCAGTACTTC	CASSPGTSGGRLQETQYF
TRBV28	TRBJ2-3	-	-	TGTGCCAGCAGTTTAAGCGAGGTCGGCACGCAGTATTTT	CASSLSEVGTQYF
TRBV3-1/TRBV3-2	TRBJ1-1	-	-	TGTGCCAGCAGCCAAGATAATGAGGGGGCTGAAGCTTTCTTT	CASSQDNEGAEAFF
TRBV29-1	TRBJ1-3	TRBD1	-	TGCAGCGTCCAGGGGGCGCCTGGAAACACCATATATTTT	CSVQGAPGNTIYF
TRBV28	TRBJ1-1	-	once	TGTGCCAGCAGTTTATCTGTATCGGTCACTGAAGCTTTCTTT	CASSLSVSVTEAFF
TRBV6-5	TRBJ2-5	TRBD2	-	TGTGCCAGCAGGGGGGGGGTGCGTGAGACCCAGTACTTC	CASRGGVRETQYF
TRBV4-1	TRBJ2-7	-	-	TGCGCCAGCAGCCAAGATCATCCAGCCTACGAGCAGTACTTC	CASSQDHPAYEQYF
TRBV5-4	TRBJ2-1	TRBD2	-	TGTGCCAGCAGCTCCGAGCGGGGGGCTTACAATGAGCAGTTCTTC	CASSSERGAYNEQFF
TRBV28	TRBJ2-4	-	few	TGTGCCAGCAGTTCGGCAGGGCCCGGGTCCAAAAACATTCAGTACTTC	CASSSAGPGSKNIQYF
TRBV7-2	TRBJ2-6	-	-	TGTGCCAGCAGCTTAGTTGCGGGGTCTGGGGCCAACGTCCTGACTTTC	CASSLVAGSGANVLTF
TRBV5-4	TRBJ1-1	-	-	TGTGCCAGCAGCTTGGGGCAGGGCTGGAACACTGAAGCTTTCTTT	CASSLGQGWNTEAFF
TRBV20-1	TRBJ1-5	-	-	TGCAGTGCTAGTTCGGAGGTCCCTAGCAATCAGCCCCAGCATTTT	CSASSEVPSNQPQHF
TRBV27	TRBJ1-1	TRBD1	-	TGTGCCAGCAGTACAGGGGTTTTTATGAACACTGAAGCTTTCTTT	CASSTGVFMNTEAFF
TRBV5-6	TRBJ2-7	-	once	TGTGCCAGCAGCTTGGGACAGACCACCACCTCCTACGAGCAGTACTTC	CASSLGQTTTSYEQYF
TRBV29-1	TRBJ1-2	-	-	TGCAGCGTTGTTGACAATAACTATGGCTACACCTTC	CSVVDNNYGYTF
TRBV6-6	TRBJ2-5	TRBD1	-	TGTGCCAGCAGTTACCCGGGGACAGCCAGCCAAGAGACCCAGTACTTC	CASSYPGTASQETQYF
TRBV6-5	TRBJ2-1	TRBD1	-	TGTGCCAGCAGACAGGGGATGGGTATGAATGAGCAGTTCTTC	CASRQGMGMNEQFF
TRBV28	TRBJ1-3	-	-	TGTGCCAGCAGCATGGGGGGGTCTGGAAACACCATATATTTT	CASSMGGSGNTIYF
TRBV5-1	TRBJ1-2	TRBD1	-	TGCGCCAGCAGCGCTGGGACAGCTAACTATGGCTACACCTTC	CASSAGTANYGYTF
TRBV3-1/TRBV3-2	TRBJ1-2	TRBD1	-	TGTGCCAGCAGGGACAGGGGAGCGACGGGCTACACCTTC	CASRDRGATGYTF
TRBV19	TRBJ2-3	TRBD2	few	TGTGCCAGCATGGGACTAGCGGGGGCGGGGGCGCAGTATTTT	CASMGLAGAGAQYF
TRBV11-2	TRBJ2-3	TRBD2	-	TGTGCCAGCAGCTTAATTTGGGCGGCTAGCGGGGGGGCCGGCGATACGCAGTATTTT	CASSLIWAASGGAGDTQYF
TRBV4-2	TRBJ2-7	-	-	TGTGCCAGCAGCCTAGGAGGGGATAGCTACGAGCAGTACTTC	CASSLGGDSYEQYF
TRBV6-5	TRBJ1-1	-	-	TGTGCCAGCAGTTACGGAGGTCTGACAGGGAACACTGAAGCTTTCTTT	CASSYGGLTGNTEAFF
TRBV19	TRBJ2-7	TRBD1	-	TGTGCCAGTAGTATAGGAGGGGCGAGGGACAGGGACTACGAGCAGTACTTC	CASSIGGARDRDYEQYF
TRBV9	TRBJ1-5	TRBD1	-	TGTGCCAGCAACCAAGGGACAGCGAATCAGCCCCAGCATTTT	CASNQGTANQPQHF
TRBV27	TRBJ1-2	-	-	TGTGCCAGCTCTTCAAGGGTAGGGGCCAGCTATGGCTACACCTTC	CASSSRVGASYGYTF
TRBV29-1	TRBJ1-2	-	-	TGCAGCGTGAAAAAGGAATGGAGTGACTATGGCTACACCTTC	CSVKKEWSDYGYTF
TRBV5-1	TRBJ1-3	TRBD1	-	TGCGCCAGCAGCTTGTGGACAGGGTCCTACTACGGAAACACCATATATTTT	CASSLWTGSYYGNTIYF
TRBV28	TRBJ1-3	-	-	TGTGCCAGCAGGCGCAGGGCGGAAGGAAACACCATATATTTT	CASRRRAEGNTIYF
TRBV19	TRBJ1-5	-	few	TGTGCCAGTAGCCCACAGGGAAGGAGCAATCAGCCCCAGCATTTT	CASSPQGRSNQPQHF
TRBV7-2	TRBJ2-5	-	-	TGTGCCAGCAGCTTAGGCACAGGGTGGGGAGAGACCCAGTACTTC	CASSLGTGWGETQYF
TRBV3-1/TRBV3-2	TRBJ1-2	-	-	TGTGCCAGCAGCCAAGAAAGGGGGTATGGCTACACCTTC	CASSQERGYGYTF
TRBV6-1	TRBJ2-7	TRBD2	-	TGTGCCAGCAGTGAATCCCCGGCGGGGGGCTTGTACGAGCAGTACTTC	CASSESPAGGLYEQYF
TRBV4-1	TRBJ1-2	TRBD1	-	TGCGCCAGCAGCCAAAACCGGGATCGACAGGGTCGCGGCTACACCTTC	CASSQNRDRQGRGYTF
TRBV6-5	TRBJ1-3	TRBD1	-	TGTGCCAGCACCGCCGGGACAGCAAGCCGAAACACCATATATTTT	CASTAGTASRNTIYF
TRBV11-2	TRBJ2-7	-	-	TGTGCCAGCTCCCTAAAGGGTGGAGGCGAGCAGTACTTC	CASSLKGGGEQYF
TRBV5-5	TRBJ2-2	-	-	TGTGCCAGCAGCTTGACGGGTGATAACACCGGGGAGCTGTTTTTT	CASSLTGDNTGELFF
TRBV28	TRBJ1-2	-	-	TGTGCCAGCAGTTCCGGGGATTATGGCTACACCTTC	CASSSGDYGYTF
TRBV2	TRBJ1-5	TRBD1	-	TGTGCCAGCAGCAACAGTGGACAGGGAAGTCAGCCCCAGCATTTT	CASSNSGQGSQPQHF
TRBV6-5	TRBJ1-1	TRBD1	-	TGTGCCAGCAGGGACAGGGGGCCCGTAACTGAAGCTTTCTTT	CASRDRGPVTEAFF